This section outlines one TCR beta chain sequence together with its context. No antigen is known for it. The V gene lost 5 bases and the J gene lost 8 bases, with 12 bases spanning the gap. The CDR3 has 12 amino acids. CDR1 is SEHNR, CDR2 FQNEAQ, per germline (reference sequence). This specimen belongs to a study of Ad26.COV2.S vaccination and SARS-CoV-2 variants. Whole-study context: The COV1001 Ad26.COV2.S trial arm included the donor. General study results and limits: Across vaccine and placebo recipients, the breadth of non-spike TCRs was similar.

Treatment here: 19 received Ad26.COV2.S at low or high dose, single or two shots; about five received placebo; per-sample allocation not given. Day 63 following the first vaccine or placebo injection was when the samples were taken. Repertoires were generated with immunoSEQ multiplex PCR, while TCRdb's copy carries only in-frame clones and drops some. The table lists about 280,000 clones, around 87% of them singletons. This receptor was identified in a person between 18 and 60 years old who received the Ad26.COV2.S COVID-19 vaccine or a placebo. Sample: peripheral blood, taken in a trial of Ad26.COV2.S vaccine versus placebo. The chain uses TRBV7-9 and TRBJ1-2; no clear D. The CDR3 DNA is TGTGCCAGCAGCACCAGGTCGGGGGGCTACACCTTC. This codes for CASSTRSGGYTF. Variable domain in full (rest from reference TRBV7-9 and TRBJ1-2): DTGVSQNPRHKITKRGQNVTFRCDPISEHNRLYWYRQTLGQGPEFLTYFQNEAQLEKSRLLSDRFSAERPKGSFSTLEIQRTEQGDSAMYLCASSTRSGGYTFGSGTRLTVV.